What follows are 18 T cell receptor beta chains derived from one specimen sequenced in a study of T cell repertoires in cytomegalovirus infection. TCRdb used MiXCR to reprocess the reads, holding one entry per CDR3 protein. Here the sample spans hundreds of thousands of distinct CDR3 sequences, roughly a third being singletons. Sequences were obtained from PBMCs. The source is a human donor in good health (CMV status not recorded). Some clones in this sample may be carry-over from other donors' samples.

The chain combines TRBV7-6 with TRBJ1-2, with D hard to call. The CDR3 loop spans 18 amino acids. Germline CDR1 is SGHVS and CDR2 is FNYEAQ. The V gene lost 1 base and the J gene lost 2 bases, with 20 bases spanning the gap. The CDR3 reads CASSLVALRGAANYGYTF. CDR3 in DNA: TGTGCCAGCAGCTTAGTGGCTCTCCGGGGAGCAGCGAACTATGGCTACACCTTC.

In this sample, this clonotype turned up a few times. The chain is built from TRBV4-1 and TRBJ1-2, with 12 bases identical to TRBD1. Germline V lookup: CDR1 MGHRA, CDR2 YSYEKL. This CDR3 is 14 amino acids long. With 5 bases clipped from V and 8 bases from J, the junction kept 6 bases outside the gene matches. The CDR3 protein is CASSGDRGRWGYTF. The CDR3 DNA reads TGCGCCAGCAGCGGGGACAGGGGGCGTTGGGGCTACACCTTC.

This clonotype was seen more than once but under ten times. CDR3 amino acids: CASSFVGARGYTF. The CDR3 bases are TGTGCCAGCAGTTTCGTTGGGGCGCGGGGCTACACCTTC. The chain links TRBV6-1 to TRBJ1-2, with a tentative D call TRBD1 (5 bases). This CDR3 is built from 13 residues. Germline V gives CDR1 MNHNS, CDR2 SASEGT. Trimming took off 5 bases at V and 8 bases at J, with 15 bases between the two ends.

The count of this clonotype is one. V is TRBV4-1 and J is TRBJ1-5, with unresolved D. CDR3 length equals 16 residues. V was trimmed by 1 base and J by 0 bases, leaving 10 bases between them. CDR1 is MGHRA, CDR2 YSYEKL, per germline. DNA for the CDR3: TGCGCCAGCAGCCAAGTGTTCAAAAATAGCAATCAGCCCCAGCATTTT. Its protein product is CASSQVFKNSNQPQHF.

About this clonotype: Being one base from a much bigger clone, this may be a read error. The chain carries TRBV7-8 and TRBJ1-1, with D possibly being TRBD1 (5 bases). The V end was cut by 7 bases, the J end by 4 bases, with 10 bases between. From germline, CDR1 is SGHVS and CDR2 FQNEAQ. The length of the CDR3 is 12 residues. The CDR3 protein is CASNRQTTEAFF. CDR3 in DNA: TGTGCCAGCAACAGACAGACCACTGAAGCTTTCTTT.

This clonotype was observed a handful of times. The chain carries TRBV4-3 and TRBJ1-2; unclear D gene. Trimming removed 0 bases from V and 3 bases from J, with 11 bases in between. CDR3 size: 15 residues. Germline V CDR1 and CDR2: LGHNA, YSLEER. CDR3 amino acids: CASSQDRTVYYGYTF. CDR3 DNA: TGCGCCAGCAGCCAAGACCGAACAGTATACTATGGCTACACCTTC.

Ten or more counts support this clonotype. This chain links TRBV28 with TRBJ1-2; D is unclear. Trimming removed 2 bases at V and 0 bases at J, with 7 bases between. CDR1 and CDR2 from the germline V gene are MDHEN and SYDVKM. The CDR3 consists of 14 residues. CDR3 protein: CASSLGVTNYGYTF. The CDR3 DNA is TGTGCCAGCAGTTTAGGGGTGACTAACTATGGCTACACCTTC.

The chain uses TRBV11-3 and TRBJ1-1, with D hard to call. This CDR3 is 13 amino acids long. Per the germline V gene, CDR1 is SGHNT and CDR2 is YENEEA. V dropped 2 bases and J dropped 8 bases, with 12 bases sitting between them. CDR3 protein: CASSLFSYREAFF. DNA of the CDR3: TGTGCCAGCAGCTTATTCAGTTACAGAGAAGCTTTCTTT.

The V call is TRBV27, the J call TRBJ1-6; D gene uncertain. The germline CDR1 and CDR2 sequences are MNHEY and SMNVEV (reference sequence). The CDR3 is 14 amino acids. Trimming left V 3 bases short and J 7 bases short, with 10 bases between. The CDR3 coding sequence is TGTGCCAGCAGTTTTCGGGCCCTAAATTCACCCCTCCACTTT. This translates into CASSFRALNSPLHF.

The chain joins TRBV18 to TRBJ1-5; D is unresolved. Germline-derived CDR1 and CDR2 are KGHSH and LQKENI. CDR3 length: 17 amino acids. The V end was cut by 3 bases, the J end by 0 bases, with 15 bases between. In DNA form, the CDR3 reads TGTGCCAGCTCACCCGCAATGCGGGGAAGTAGCAATCAGCCCCAGCATTTT. As protein: CASSPAMRGSSNQPQHF. Looking up the rest from reference TRBV18 and TRBJ1-5 gives the full variable domain: NAGVMQNPRHLVRRRGQEARLRCSPMKGHSHVYWYRQLPEEGLKFMVYLQKENIIDESGMPKERFSAEFPKEGPSILRIQQVVRGDSAAYFCASSPAMRGSSNQPQHFGDGTRLSIL.

This clonotype was observed a handful of times. This sequence joins TRBV20-1 and TRBJ2-2, with TRBD1 matching 7 bases. Germline-derived CDR1 and CDR2 are DFQATT and SNEGSKA (reference sequence). With V trimmed by 3 bases and J by 0 bases, 13 bases remained unmatched. The CDR3 covers 18 residues. Written as DNA, the CDR3 is TGCAGTGCTAGGTCAGGGTCAGGGGGAAAGCCGAACACCGGGGAGCTGTTTTTT. Its translation is CSARSGSGGKPNTGELFF.

V is TRBV29-1 and J is TRBJ1-1, with D uncertain. The CDR3 is 13 amino acids. Germline CDR1 SQVTM, CDR2 ANQGSEA. Trimming cost V 4 bases and J 4 bases, with 13 bases left between them. CDR3 protein: CSVVRRVATEAFF. The CDR3 nucleotides read TGCAGCGTTGTCAGACGGGTAGCCACTGAAGCTTTCTTT.

In the case of this clonotype: This likely comes from a read error, as the CDR3 has no conserved phenylalanine or tryptophan at its end. The DNA is omitted, as the CDR3 cannot be located on it reliably, and the CDR3 follows TCRdb's listing. V gene TRBV7-8 combines with J gene TRBJ2-2. The germline CDR1 and CDR2 sequences are SGHVS and FQNEAQ. With termini counted, the CDR3 has 12 amino acids. CDR3 region: CASSLVAGELYV.

The chain is built from TRBV12-3 or TRBV12-4 and TRBJ1-2; perhaps TRBD1 as D (5 bases). V dropped 7 bases and J dropped 5 bases, with 14 bases sitting between them. The CDR3 covers 13 residues. CDR3 protein: CASTRTTEYGYTF. CDR3 coding DNA: TGTGCCAGCACCAGGACAACGGAGTATGGCTACACCTTC.

The chain carries TRBV6-1 and TRBJ2-5, with 7 bases matching TRBD1. J gave up 1 base and V 8 bases, and 7 bases lay outside the gene matches. Germline CDR1 and CDR2: MNHNS and SASEGT. This CDR3 is built from 14 residues. This chain's CDR3 is CASRQGVIQETQYF. The CDR3, as DNA: TGTGCCAGCCGACAGGGAGTGATCCAAGAGACCCAGTACTTC.

This clonotype has a handful of counts. This chain uses TRBV6-5 with TRBJ2-1; TRBD2 aligns across 9 bases. This CDR3 is built from 15 residues. Germline assignment: CDR1 MNHEY and CDR2 SVGAGI. Unmatched junction bases numbered 8, after V lost 7 bases and J lost 4 bases. The CDR3 region is CASKRASGVYNEQFF. The CDR3 DNA is TGTGCCAGCAAGCGGGCTAGCGGGGTGTACAATGAGCAGTTCTTC.

This clonotype came up a few times. V and J are TRBV5-1 and TRBJ1-2; a weak D match, TRBD1 (6 bases). This CDR3 has 16 amino acids. Looked up from germline, CDR1 is SGHRS and CDR2 is YFSETQ. With 4 bases removed from V and 4 bases from J, the gap between germline ends came to 20 bases. CDR3 sequence reads: CASSTTPDRLSYGYTF. CDR3 DNA sequence: TGCGCCAGCAGCACAACACCAGACAGGCTGAGCTATGGCTACACCTTC.

The table lists this clonotype with a few counts. The V call is TRBV12-3 or TRBV12-4, the J call TRBJ1-2, with 12 bases aligning to TRBD1. The CDR3 spans 15 residues. V lost 6 bases to trimming and J lost 6 bases; unmatched junction nucleotides: 8. The DNA for the CDR3 is TGTGCCAGCAGACCGCCGGGGACAGGGGGCCATGGCTACACCTTC. Its translation is CASRPPGTGGHGYTF.